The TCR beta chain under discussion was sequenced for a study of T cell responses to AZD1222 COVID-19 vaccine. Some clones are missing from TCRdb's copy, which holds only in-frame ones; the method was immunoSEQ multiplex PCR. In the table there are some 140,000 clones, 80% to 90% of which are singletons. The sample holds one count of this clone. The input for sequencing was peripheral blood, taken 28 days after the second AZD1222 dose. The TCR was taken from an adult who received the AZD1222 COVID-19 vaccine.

CDR3 sequence (DNA): TGTGCCAGCAGCCCGGGTCGGACTAGTGGCGAGCAGTTCTTC. Translated, it gives CASSPGRTSGEQFF. The chain has TRBV3-1 (or the pseudogene TRBV3-2) and TRBJ2-1; TRBD2 aligns across 7 bases. From germline, CDR1 is LGHDT and CDR2 YNNKEL (reference sequence). CDR3 length: 14 residues. V was pared by 4 bases and J by 10 bases, with 10 bases of the junction left unmatched.